These T cell receptor beta chains were read from a single sample in a study of CD8 T cells in ankylosing spondylitis. TCRdb called the 5' RACE reads again in MiXCR, with one record for every CDR3 protein. The sample consists of just under 350,000 distinct CDR3 sequences, about 15% of them appearing once. Sequences were obtained from blood, either unsorted or a sorted T cell fraction (not recorded which). Receptors were obtained from a male donor with ankylosing spondylitis or in good health (not recorded which). The conserved cysteine and the conserved F or W are not part of the CDR3 here. Each record gives: J gene, D gene, V gene, CDR3 protein. The D gene is left open where the match is weak.

>TRBJ2-7|-|TRBV20-1
SAASGKNEQY
>TRBJ2-7|TRBD1|TRBV20-1
SANTRQGPGYEQY
>TRBJ2-7|TRBD2|TRBV12-3/TRBV12-4
ASSFVVSGSGEQY
>TRBJ1-2|-|TRBV7-2
ASSLRQERYGYT
>TRBJ2-7|-|TRBV5-6
ASSLGSRGSYEQY
>TRBJ2-7|-|TRBV6-1
ASGRDLAYEQY
>TRBJ2-7|-|TRBV2
ASNPDRPYEQY
>TRBJ2-2|TRBD1|TRBV6-5
ASSYAGTGGLGGELF
>TRBJ2-3|TRBD2|TRBV4-1
ASSQGRLADTRTDTQY
>TRBJ2-1|-|TRBV12-3/TRBV12-4
ASSFGALNEQF
>TRBJ2-7|-|TRBV5-1
ASSEGSHEQY
>TRBJ2-7|-|TRBV5-1
ASSLEALTYEQY
>TRBJ1-2|-|TRBV12-3/TRBV12-4
ASSLRRADYGYT
>TRBJ1-3|-|TRBV18
ASSPPQGNTIY
>TRBJ2-1|-|TRBV29-1
SVDLHNNEQF
>TRBJ2-5|-|TRBV20-1
SARRGSQFQETQY
>TRBJ1-5|TRBD1|TRBV20-1
SAAPLRGSQPQH
>TRBJ2-3|-|TRBV2
ASSFTTDTQY
>TRBJ2-7|TRBD2|TRBV20-1
SARDISSGRAYEQY
>TRBJ2-3|-|TRBV10-3
AISEYRVLTDTQY
>TRBJ2-3|TRBD1|TRBV10-3
AISESRGQATSTDTQY
>TRBJ2-3|-|TRBV20-1
SARDRRGVDTQY
>TRBJ1-1|TRBD1|TRBV10-3
AISVAGGMNTEAF
>TRBJ2-7|-|TRBV7-9
ASSFETEQY
>TRBJ2-1|TRBD2|TRBV28
ASGIRAGGAYNEQF
>TRBJ1-4|TRBD1|TRBV20-1
SATQTGGNEKLF